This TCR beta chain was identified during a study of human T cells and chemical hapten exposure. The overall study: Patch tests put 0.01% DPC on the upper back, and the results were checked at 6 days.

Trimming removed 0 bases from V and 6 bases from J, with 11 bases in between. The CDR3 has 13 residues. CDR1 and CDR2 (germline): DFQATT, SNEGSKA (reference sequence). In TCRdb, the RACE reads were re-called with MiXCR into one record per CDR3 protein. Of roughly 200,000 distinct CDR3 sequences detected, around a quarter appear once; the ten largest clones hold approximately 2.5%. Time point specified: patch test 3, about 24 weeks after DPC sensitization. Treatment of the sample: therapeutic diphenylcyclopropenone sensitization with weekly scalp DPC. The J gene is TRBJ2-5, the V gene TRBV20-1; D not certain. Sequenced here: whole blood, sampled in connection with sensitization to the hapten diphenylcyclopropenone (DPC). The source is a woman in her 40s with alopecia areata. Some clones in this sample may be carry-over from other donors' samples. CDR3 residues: CSARETPRQTQYF. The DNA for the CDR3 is TGCAGTGCTAGAGAGACTCCAAGGCAGACCCAGTACTTC.